Following are 10 T cell receptor beta chains from one sample sequenced in a study of T cell repertoires in cytomegalovirus infection. TCRdb analysed the reads with MiXCR anew, one entry per CDR3 protein. The profile covers approximately 200,000 distinct CDR3 sequences, with approximately 22% appearing a single time and about 20% taken by the ten largest. Source material: CD8+ T cells from PBMCs. Source of these receptors: a human donor in good health (CMV status not recorded). Some clones in this sample may be carry-over from other donors' samples.

This clonotype was counted a few times. The V and J genes are TRBV7-9 and TRBJ2-7, with 14 bases fitting TRBD2. CDR3 length: 18 residues. CDR1 and CDR2 (germline): SEHNR, FQNEAQ (reference sequence). With 4 bases clipped from V and 0 bases from J, the junction kept 8 bases outside the gene matches. CDR3 DNA sequence: TGTGCCAGCAGCTCTGGGACTAGCGGGGGCCTAAGCTCCTACGAGCAGTACTTC. It encodes CASSSGTSGGLSSYEQYF.

With regard to this clonotype: This may stem from a read error, because a much larger clone lies one nucleotide away. The chain has TRBV7-2 and TRBJ2-1; unclear D gene. This CDR3 has 15 amino acids. CDR1 is SGHTA and CDR2 is FQGNSA in the germline V gene. The CDR3 DNA is TGTGCCAGCAGCTTACGGGCGGAAAAACACAATGAGCAGCTCTTC. Translated, it gives CASSLRAEKHNEQLF.

V is TRBV28 and J is TRBJ2-4, with D hard to call. Trimming shortened V by 3 bases and J by 8 bases, and 8 bases separated the two germline ends. The CDR3 extends over 12 amino acids. Germline V CDR1 and CDR2: MDHEN, SYDVKM. The CDR3 sequence is CASSFEGDIQYF. The DNA of the CDR3 is TGTGCCAGCAGTTTCGAAGGTGACATTCAGTACTTC.

This clonotype has only a few counts. The gene calls are TRBV20-1 and TRBJ1-1, with D maybe TRBD1 (5 bases). Germline CDR1 reads DFQATT; CDR2 reads SNEGSKA (reference sequence). CDR3 length: 10 residues. The DNA for the CDR3 is TGCACCGCTAGGGAGGGGGAAGCTTTCTTT. The encoded protein is CTAREGEAFF.

This clonotype appeared a few times. The chain is built from TRBV12-5 and TRBJ1-1; no clear D. The CDR3 length is 16 residues. V dropped 6 bases and J dropped 0 bases, with 17 bases sitting between them. Germline CDR1 reads LGHNT; CDR2 reads FRNRAP. The CDR3 coding sequence is TGTGCTAGTGGCCCCTGGGCAGTATCTATGAACACTGAAGCTTTCTTT. It yields the protein CASGPWAVSMNTEAFF.

The chain uses TRBV7-4 and TRBJ2-4, with 10 bases matching TRBD1. CDR3 length: 12 residues. Trimming at V came to 3 bases and at J to 13 bases, leaving 3 bases not matched to a gene. Germline assignment: CDR1 SGHVT and CDR2 SQSDAQ. Written as DNA, the CDR3 is TGTGCCAGCAGCTTTGACAGGGGGCAACAGTACTTC. Amino acid sequence: CASSFDRGQQYF.

This chain uses TRBV5-1 with TRBJ2-2; D perhaps matches TRBD1 (5 bases). Looked up from germline, CDR1 is SGHRS and CDR2 is YFSETQ. This CDR3 contains 16 residues. Trimming shortened V by 0 bases and J by 6 bases, and 15 bases separated the two germline ends. The CDR3 protein is CASSLGQSRSAGELFF. The CDR3 DNA follows: TGCGCCAGCAGCTTGGGACAGTCACGATCTGCCGGGGAGCTGTTTTTT.

The chain is built from TRBV2 and TRBJ2-7; D gene unclear. Trimming stripped 8 bases from V and 5 bases from J, with 13 bases between. Germline V gene sequence: CDR1 SNHLY, CDR2 FYNNEI. There are 12 residues in the CDR3. CDR3 in DNA: TGTGCCAGCCGTGCCTGGGGTAACGAGCAGTACTTC. Encoded protein: CASRAWGNEQYF.

This rearrangement joins TRBV19 to TRBJ2-1; 7 bases are a match to TRBD1. The CDR3 is 14 residues long. J lost 7 bases, V lost 3 bases, and 6 bases had no gene match. Germline CDR1 is LNHDA and CDR2 is SQIVND (reference sequence). This chain's CDR3 is CASSMGAGGNEQFF. CDR3 DNA sequence: TGTGCCAGTAGTATGGGCGCAGGGGGTAATGAGCAGTTCTTC. The variable domain in full, completed from reference TRBV19 and TRBJ2-1, reads DGGITQSPKYLFRKEGQNVTLSCEQNLNHDAMYWYRQDPGQGLRLIYYSQIVNDFQKGDIAEGYSVSREKKESFPLTVTSAQKNPTAFYLCASSMGAGGNEQFFGPGTRLTVL.

This chain connects TRBV20-1 to TRBJ2-7; 7 bases are a match to TRBD2. The CDR3 runs 14 residues. V lost 0 bases to trimming and J lost 3 bases; unmatched junction nucleotides: 5. Germline CDR1 is DFQATT and CDR2 is SNEGSKA (reference sequence). The CDR3 coding sequence is TGCAGTGCTAGAGAAGGGCTAGCGGTCTACGAGCAGTACTTC. Encoded protein: CSAREGLAVYEQYF.